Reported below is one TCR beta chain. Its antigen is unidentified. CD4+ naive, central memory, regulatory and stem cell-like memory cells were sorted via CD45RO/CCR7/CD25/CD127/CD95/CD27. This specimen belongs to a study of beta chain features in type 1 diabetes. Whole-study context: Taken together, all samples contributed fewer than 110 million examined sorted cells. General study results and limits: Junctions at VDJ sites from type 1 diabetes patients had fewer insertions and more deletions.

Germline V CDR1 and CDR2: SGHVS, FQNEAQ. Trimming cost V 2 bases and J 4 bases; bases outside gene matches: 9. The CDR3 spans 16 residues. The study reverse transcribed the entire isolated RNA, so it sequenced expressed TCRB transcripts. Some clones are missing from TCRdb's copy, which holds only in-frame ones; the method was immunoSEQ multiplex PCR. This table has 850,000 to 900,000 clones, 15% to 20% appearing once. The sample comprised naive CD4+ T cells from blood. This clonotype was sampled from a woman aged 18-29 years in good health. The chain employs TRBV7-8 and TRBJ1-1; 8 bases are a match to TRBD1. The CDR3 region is CASSLMQGAASTEAFF. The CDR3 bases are TGTGCCAGCAGCTTAATGCAGGGGGCAGCGAGCACTGAAGCTTTCTTT.